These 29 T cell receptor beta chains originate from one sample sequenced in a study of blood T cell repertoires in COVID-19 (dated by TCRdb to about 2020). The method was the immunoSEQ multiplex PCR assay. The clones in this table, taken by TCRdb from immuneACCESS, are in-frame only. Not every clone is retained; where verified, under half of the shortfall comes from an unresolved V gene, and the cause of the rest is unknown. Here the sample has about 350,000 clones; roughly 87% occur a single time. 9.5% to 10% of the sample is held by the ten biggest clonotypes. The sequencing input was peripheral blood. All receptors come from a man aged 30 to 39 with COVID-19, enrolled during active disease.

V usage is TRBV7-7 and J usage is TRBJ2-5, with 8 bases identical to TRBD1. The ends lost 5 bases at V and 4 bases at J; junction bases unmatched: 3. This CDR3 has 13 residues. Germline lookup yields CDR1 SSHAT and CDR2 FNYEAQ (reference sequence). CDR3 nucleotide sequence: TGTGCCAGCAGCCCAGGACAGGGAGAGACCCAGTACTTC. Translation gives CASSPGQGETQYF. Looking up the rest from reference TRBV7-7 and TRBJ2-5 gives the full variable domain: GAGVSQSPRYKVTKRGQDVTLRCDPISSHATLYWYQQALGQGPEFLTYFNYEAQPDKSGLPSDRFSAERPEGSISTLTIQRTEQRDSAMYRCASSPGQGETQYFGPGTRLLVL.

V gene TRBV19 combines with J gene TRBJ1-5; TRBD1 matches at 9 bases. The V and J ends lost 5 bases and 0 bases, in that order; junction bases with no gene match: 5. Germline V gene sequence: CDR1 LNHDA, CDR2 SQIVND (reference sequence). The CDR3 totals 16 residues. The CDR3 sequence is CASSVRDRVSNQPQHF. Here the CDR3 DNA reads TGTGCCAGTAGTGTCCGGGACAGGGTTAGCAATCAGCCCCAGCATTTT.

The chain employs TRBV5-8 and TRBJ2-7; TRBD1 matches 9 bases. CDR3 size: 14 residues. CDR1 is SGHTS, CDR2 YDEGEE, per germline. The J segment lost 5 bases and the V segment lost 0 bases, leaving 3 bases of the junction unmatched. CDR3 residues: CASSLGDRANEQYF. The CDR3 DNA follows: TGTGCCAGCAGCTTGGGGGACAGGGCCAACGAGCAGTACTTC.

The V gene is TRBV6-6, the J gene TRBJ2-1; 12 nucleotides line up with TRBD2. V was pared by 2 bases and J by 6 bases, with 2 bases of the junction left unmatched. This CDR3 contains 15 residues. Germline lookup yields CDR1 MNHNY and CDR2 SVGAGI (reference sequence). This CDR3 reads CASSYGTSGRNEQFF. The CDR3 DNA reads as TGTGCCAGCAGTTACGGGACTAGCGGGCGCAATGAGCAGTTCTTC.

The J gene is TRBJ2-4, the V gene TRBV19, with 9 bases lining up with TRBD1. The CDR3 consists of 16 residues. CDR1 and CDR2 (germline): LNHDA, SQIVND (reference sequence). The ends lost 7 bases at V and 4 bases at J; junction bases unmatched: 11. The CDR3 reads CASTSPGQGTKNIQYF. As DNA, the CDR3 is TGTGCCAGTACCAGCCCTGGACAGGGGACAAAAAACATTCAGTACTTC.

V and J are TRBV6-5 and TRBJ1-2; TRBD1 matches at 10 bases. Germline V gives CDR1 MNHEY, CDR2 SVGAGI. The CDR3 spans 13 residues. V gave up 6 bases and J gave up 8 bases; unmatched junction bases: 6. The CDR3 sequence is CASRHDRGQGYTF. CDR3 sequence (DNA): TGTGCCAGCAGGCACGACAGGGGGCAGGGCTACACCTTC.

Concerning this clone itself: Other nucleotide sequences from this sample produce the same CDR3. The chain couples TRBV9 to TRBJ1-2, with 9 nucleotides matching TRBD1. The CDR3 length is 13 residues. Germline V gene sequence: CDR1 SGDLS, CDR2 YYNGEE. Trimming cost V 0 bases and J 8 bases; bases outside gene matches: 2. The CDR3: CASSVDRGPGYTF. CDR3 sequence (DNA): TGTGCCAGCAGCGTAGACAGGGGGCCAGGCTACACCTTC.

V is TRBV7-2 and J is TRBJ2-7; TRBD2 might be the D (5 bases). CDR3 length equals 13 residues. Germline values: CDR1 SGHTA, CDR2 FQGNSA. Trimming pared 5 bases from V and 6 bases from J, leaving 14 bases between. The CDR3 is CASSKWEGSEQYF. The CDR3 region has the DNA TGTGCCAGCAGCAAGTGGGAAGGGAGCGAGCAGTACTTC.

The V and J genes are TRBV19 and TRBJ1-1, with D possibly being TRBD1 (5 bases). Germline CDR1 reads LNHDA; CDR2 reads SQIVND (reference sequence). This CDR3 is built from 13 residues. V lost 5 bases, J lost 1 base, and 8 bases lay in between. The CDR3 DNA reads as TGTGCCAGTAGTTGGGACTGGAACACTGAAGCTTTCTTT. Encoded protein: CASSWDWNTEAFF.

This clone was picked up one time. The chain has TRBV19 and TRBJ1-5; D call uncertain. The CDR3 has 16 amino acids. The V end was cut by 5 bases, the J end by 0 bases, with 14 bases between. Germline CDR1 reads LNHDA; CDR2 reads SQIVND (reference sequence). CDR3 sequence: CASSAGRHGSNQPQHF. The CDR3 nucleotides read TGTGCCAGTAGTGCCGGTCGACACGGTAGCAATCAGCCCCAGCATTTT.

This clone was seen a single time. In nucleotides, the CDR3 is TGTGCCAGCAGCCCCGGGACTAGCATAACAGATACGCAGTATTTT. This translates into CASSPGTSITDTQYF. This rearrangement joins TRBV5-8 to TRBJ2-3; 9 positions agree with TRBD2. Germline V gives CDR1 SGHTS, CDR2 YDEGEE. The CDR3 contains 15 residues. The ends lost 4 bases at V and 3 bases at J; junction bases unmatched: 6.

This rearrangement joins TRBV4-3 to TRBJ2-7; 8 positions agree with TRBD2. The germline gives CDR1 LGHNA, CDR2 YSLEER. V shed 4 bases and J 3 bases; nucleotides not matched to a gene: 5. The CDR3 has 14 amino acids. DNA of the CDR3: TGCGCCAGCAGCCCCTTTGCGGGAGGCTACGAGCAGTACTTC. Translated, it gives CASSPFAGGYEQYF.

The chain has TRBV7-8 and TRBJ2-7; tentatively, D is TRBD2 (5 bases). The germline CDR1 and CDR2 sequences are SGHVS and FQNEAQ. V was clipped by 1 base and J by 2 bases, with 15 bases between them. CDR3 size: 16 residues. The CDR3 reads CASSLGMERNAYEQYF. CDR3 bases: TGTGCCAGCAGCTTAGGTATGGAGCGGAACGCCTACGAGCAGTACTTC.

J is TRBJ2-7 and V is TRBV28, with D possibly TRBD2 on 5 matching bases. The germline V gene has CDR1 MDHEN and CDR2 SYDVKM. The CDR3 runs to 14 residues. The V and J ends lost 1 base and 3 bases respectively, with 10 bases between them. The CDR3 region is CASSLSLSGYEQYF. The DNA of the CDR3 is TGTGCCAGCAGTTTATCCCTCAGCGGCTACGAGCAGTACTTC.

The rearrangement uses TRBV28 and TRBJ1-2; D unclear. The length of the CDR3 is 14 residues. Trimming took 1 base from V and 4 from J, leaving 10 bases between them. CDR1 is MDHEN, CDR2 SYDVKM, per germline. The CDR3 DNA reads TGTGCCAGCAGTTTATCGAGGCGGATCTATGGCTACACCTTC. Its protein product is CASSLSRRIYGYTF.

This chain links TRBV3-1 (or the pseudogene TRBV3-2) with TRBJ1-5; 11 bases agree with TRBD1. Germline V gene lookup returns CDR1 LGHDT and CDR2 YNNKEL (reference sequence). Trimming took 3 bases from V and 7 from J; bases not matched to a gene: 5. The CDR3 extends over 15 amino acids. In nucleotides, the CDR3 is TGTGCCAGCAGCCAGGACAGGGGGCGCATCCAGCCCCAGCATTTT. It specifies CASSQDRGRIQPQHF.

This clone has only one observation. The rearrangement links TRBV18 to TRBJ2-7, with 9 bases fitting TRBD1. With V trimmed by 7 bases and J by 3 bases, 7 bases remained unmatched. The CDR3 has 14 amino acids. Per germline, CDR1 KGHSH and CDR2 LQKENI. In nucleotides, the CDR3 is TGTGCCAGCTTAACCCGACAGGGGGACTACGAGCAGTACTTC. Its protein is CASLTRQGDYEQYF.

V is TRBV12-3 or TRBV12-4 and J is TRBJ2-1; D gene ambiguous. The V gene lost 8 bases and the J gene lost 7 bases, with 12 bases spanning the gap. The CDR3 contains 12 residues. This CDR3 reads CASGFLGNEQFF. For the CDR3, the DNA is TGTGCCAGCGGGTTTCTCGGGAATGAGCAGTTCTTC.

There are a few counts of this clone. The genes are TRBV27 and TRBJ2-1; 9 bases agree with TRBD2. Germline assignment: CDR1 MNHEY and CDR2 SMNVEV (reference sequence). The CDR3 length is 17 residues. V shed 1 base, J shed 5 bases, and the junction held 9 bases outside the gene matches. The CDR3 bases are TGTGCCAGCAGTTTATGGGGTGTAGCGGGAGCAAACAATGAGCAGTTCTTC. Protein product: CASSLWGVAGANNEQFF.

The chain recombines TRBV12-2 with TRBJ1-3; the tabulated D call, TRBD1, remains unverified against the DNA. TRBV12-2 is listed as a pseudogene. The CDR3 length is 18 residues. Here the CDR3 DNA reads TGTGCAAGTCGCTTAGCGCTAAGGGGACAGGGGGCTGGAAACACCATATATTTT. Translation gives CASRLALRGQGAGNTIYF.

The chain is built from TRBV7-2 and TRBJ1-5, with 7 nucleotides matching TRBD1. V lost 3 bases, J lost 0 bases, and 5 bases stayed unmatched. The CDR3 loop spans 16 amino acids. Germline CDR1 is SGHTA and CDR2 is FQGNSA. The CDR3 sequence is CASSLTGTYSNQPQHF. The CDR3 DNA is TGTGCCAGCAGCTTGACAGGGACTTATAGCAATCAGCCCCAGCATTTT.

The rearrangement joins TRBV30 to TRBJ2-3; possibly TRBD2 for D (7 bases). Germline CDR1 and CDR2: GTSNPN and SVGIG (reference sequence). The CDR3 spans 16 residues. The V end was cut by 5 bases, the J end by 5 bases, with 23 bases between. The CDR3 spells CAWRTGPVAGEDTQYF. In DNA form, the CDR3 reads TGTGCCTGGCGAACAGGGCCCGTGGCGGGAGAAGATACGCAGTATTTT.

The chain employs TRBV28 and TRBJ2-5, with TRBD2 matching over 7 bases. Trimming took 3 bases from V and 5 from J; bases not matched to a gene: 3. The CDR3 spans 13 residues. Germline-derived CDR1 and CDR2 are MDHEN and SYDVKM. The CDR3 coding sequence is TGTGCCAGCAGTTTGATCGGGAGGGAGACCCAGTACTTC. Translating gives CASSLIGRETQYF. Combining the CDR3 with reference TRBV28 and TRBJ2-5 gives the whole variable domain DVKVTQSSRYLVKRTGEKVFLECVQDMDHENMFWYRQDPGLGLRLIYFSYDVKMKEKGDIPEGYSVSREKKERFSLILESASTNQTSMYLCASSLIGRETQYFGPGTRLLVL.

CDR3 loop: CASSPNGPATGRDRGQDGYTF. CDR3 nucleotide sequence: TGTGCCAGCAGCCCAAACGGACCCGCGACCGGCAGGGACAGGGGGCAGGATGGCTACACCTTC. The V call is TRBV28, the J call TRBJ1-2, with 12 bases fitting TRBD1. V lost 6 bases, J lost 6 bases, and 26 bases stayed unmatched. CDR3 length: 21 amino acids. Germline V gene sequence: CDR1 MDHEN, CDR2 SYDVKM.

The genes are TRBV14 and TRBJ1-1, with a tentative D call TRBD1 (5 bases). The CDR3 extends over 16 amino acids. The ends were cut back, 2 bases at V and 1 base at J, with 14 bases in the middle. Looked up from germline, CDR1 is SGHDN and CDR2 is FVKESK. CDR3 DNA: TGTGCCAGCAGCCAATATCTTAACAGGCCGAACACTGAAGCTTTCTTT. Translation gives CASSQYLNRPNTEAFF.

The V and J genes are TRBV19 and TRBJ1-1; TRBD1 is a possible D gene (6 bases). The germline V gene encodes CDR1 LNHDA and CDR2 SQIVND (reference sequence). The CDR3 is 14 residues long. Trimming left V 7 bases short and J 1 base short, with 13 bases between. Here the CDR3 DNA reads TGTGCCAGTAAGGTATGGACAGCGAACACTGAAGCTTTCTTT. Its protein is CASKVWTANTEAFF.

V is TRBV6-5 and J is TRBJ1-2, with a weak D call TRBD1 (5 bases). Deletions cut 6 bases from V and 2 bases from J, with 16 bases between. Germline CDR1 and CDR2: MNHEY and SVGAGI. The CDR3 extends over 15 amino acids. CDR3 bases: TGTGCCAGCAGCCGAAACAGGAGCCCCAACTATGGCTACACCTTC. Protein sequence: CASSRNRSPNYGYTF.

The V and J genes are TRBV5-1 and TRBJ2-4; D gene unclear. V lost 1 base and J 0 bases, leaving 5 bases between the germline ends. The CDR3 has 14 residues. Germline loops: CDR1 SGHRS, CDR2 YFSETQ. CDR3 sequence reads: CASSLSLAKNIQYF. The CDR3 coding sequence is TGCGCCAGCAGCTTGTCTTTAGCCAAAAACATTCAGTACTTC.

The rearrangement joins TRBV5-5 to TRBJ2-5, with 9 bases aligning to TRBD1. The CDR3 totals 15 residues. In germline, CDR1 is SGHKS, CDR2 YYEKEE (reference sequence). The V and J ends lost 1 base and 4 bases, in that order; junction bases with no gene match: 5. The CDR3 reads CASSLMDRGIETQYF. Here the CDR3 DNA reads TGTGCCAGCAGCTTGATGGACAGGGGAATAGAGACCCAGTACTTC.